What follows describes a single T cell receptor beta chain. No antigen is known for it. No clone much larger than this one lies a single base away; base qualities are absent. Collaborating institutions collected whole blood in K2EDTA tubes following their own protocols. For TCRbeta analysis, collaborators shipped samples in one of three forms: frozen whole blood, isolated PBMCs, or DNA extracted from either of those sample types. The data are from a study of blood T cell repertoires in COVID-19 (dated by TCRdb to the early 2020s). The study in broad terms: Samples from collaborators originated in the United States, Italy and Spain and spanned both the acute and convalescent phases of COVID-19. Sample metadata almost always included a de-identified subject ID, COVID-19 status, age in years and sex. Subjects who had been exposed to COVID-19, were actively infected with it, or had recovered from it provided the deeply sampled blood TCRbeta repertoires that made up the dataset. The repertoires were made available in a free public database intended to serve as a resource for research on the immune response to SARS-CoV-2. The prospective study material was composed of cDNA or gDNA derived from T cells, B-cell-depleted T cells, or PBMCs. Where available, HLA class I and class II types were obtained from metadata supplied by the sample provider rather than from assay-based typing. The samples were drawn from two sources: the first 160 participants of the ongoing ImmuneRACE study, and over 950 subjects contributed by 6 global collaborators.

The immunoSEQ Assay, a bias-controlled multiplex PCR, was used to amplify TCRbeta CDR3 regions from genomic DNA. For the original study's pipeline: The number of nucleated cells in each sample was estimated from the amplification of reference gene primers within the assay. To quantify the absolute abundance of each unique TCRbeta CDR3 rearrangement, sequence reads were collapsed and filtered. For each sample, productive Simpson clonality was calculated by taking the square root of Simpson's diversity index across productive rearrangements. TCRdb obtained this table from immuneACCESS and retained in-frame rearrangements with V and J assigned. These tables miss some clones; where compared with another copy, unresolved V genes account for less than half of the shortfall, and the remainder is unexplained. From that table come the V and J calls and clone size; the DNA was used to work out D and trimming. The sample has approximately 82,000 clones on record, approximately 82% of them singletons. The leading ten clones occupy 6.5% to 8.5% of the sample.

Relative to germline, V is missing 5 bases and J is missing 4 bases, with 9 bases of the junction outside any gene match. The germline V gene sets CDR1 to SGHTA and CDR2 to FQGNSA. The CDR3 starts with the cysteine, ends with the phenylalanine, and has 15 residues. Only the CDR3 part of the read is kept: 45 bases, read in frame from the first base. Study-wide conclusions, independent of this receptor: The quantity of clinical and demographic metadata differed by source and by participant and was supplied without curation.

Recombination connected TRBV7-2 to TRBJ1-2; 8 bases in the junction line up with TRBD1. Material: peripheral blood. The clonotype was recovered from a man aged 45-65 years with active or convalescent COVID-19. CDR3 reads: CASSKDRGLSYGYTF. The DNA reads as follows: TGTGCCAGCAGCAAAGACAGGGGCCTATCCTATGGCTACACCTTC.